The 23 T cell receptor beta chains in this list originate from one sample, sequenced in a study of blood T cell repertoires in COVID-19. TCRdb's copy holds only in-frame clones and misses some; the assay was immunoSEQ multiplex PCR. The table records fewer than 200,000 clones, around 83% of them present only once. The sequencing sample was made of PBMCs or T cells enriched from blood (not recorded which). These receptors all come from a woman between 45 and 60 years old in a cohort exposed to, infected with or recovered from COVID-19 (not recorded which).

The chain is built from TRBV7-3 and TRBJ1-1; D is uncertain. V dropped 4 bases and J dropped 0 bases, with 6 bases sitting between them. Germline CDR1 and CDR2: SGHTA and FQGTGA. The CDR3 is 13 residues long. CDR3 protein: CASSSQMNTEAFF. CDR3 sequence (DNA): TGTGCCAGCAGCTCACAGATGAACACTGAAGCTTTCTTT.

The V call is TRBV19, the J call TRBJ2-5, with 7 bases lining up with TRBD1. The CDR3 sequence is 14 residues long. J gave up 2 bases and V 7 bases, and 7 bases lay outside the gene matches. Germline loops: CDR1 LNHDA, CDR2 SQIVND (reference sequence). Here the CDR3 reads CASKTRDRQETQYF. In DNA, the CDR3 is TGTGCCAGTAAGACCCGGGACAGACAAGAGACCCAGTACTTC. Supplemented by reference TRBV19 and TRBJ2-5, the full variable domain reads DGGITQSPKYLFRKEGQNVTLSCEQNLNHDAMYWYRQDPGQGLRLIYYSQIVNDFQKGDIAEGYSVSREKKESFPLTVTSAQKNPTAFYLCASKTRDRQETQYFGPGTRLLVL.

By share, this clone ranks as medium-sized (0.01 to 0.1%). This chain connects TRBV6-1 to TRBJ2-6, with TRBD1 matching over 7 bases. CDR1 and CDR2 from the germline V gene are MNHNS and SASEGT. The CDR3 has 17 amino acids. The V gene end was trimmed by 1 base and the J gene end by 0 bases; junction bases not matched to a gene: 3. The CDR3 sequence: CASSEVAGGSGANVLTF. In DNA form, the CDR3 reads TGTGCCAGCAGTGAAGTTGCAGGGGGCTCTGGGGCCAACGTCCTGACTTTC.

The chain recombines TRBV7-8 with TRBJ2-7; TRBD1 is a possible D gene (6 bases). CDR1 and CDR2 from the germline V gene are SGHVS and FQNEAQ. CDR3 size: 16 residues. V was shortened by 5 bases and J by 3 bases, with 20 bases between the two germline ends. The CDR3 here is CASSNAAWQGSYEQYF. The CDR3 region has the DNA TGTGCCAGCAGCAATGCGGCGTGGCAGGGGAGCTACGAGCAGTACTTC.

The V gene is TRBV9, the J gene TRBJ2-2; D is perhaps TRBD2 (6 bases). Germline-derived CDR1 and CDR2 are SGDLS and YYNGEE. V was trimmed by 0 bases and J by 5 bases, leaving 11 bases between them. The CDR3 spans 15 residues. CDR3 region: CASSVGRGWTGELFF. The CDR3 coding sequence is TGTGCCAGCAGCGTAGGGAGGGGATGGACCGGGGAGCTGTTTTTT. Together with reference TRBV9 and TRBJ2-2, the CDR3 gives the full variable domain: DSGVTQTPKHLITATGQRVTLRCSPRSGDLSVYWYQQSLDQGLQFLIQYYNGEERAKGNILERFSAQQFPDLHSELNLSSLELGDSALYFCASSVGRGWTGELFFGEGSRLTVL.

The chain uses TRBV27 and TRBJ1-5; D unresolved. Germline values: CDR1 MNHEY, CDR2 SMNVEV (reference sequence). The germline V and J ends were trimmed by 4 bases and 6 bases, with 10 bases remaining between them. The CDR3 is 13 residues long. CDR3 in DNA: TGTGCCAGCAGTTCGCGGATCTCTCAGCCCCAGCATTTT. Translation: CASSSRISQPQHF.

The chain links TRBV21-1 to TRBJ2-7; the table assigns TRBD1, which was not confirmed against the DNA. TRBV21-1 is a listed pseudogene. CDR3 length: 15 residues. The chain's CDR3 is CASSKVAVITYEQYF. In DNA, the CDR3 is TGTGCCAGCAGCAAAGTTGCAGTCATTACCTACGAGCAGTACTTC.

The V call is TRBV3-1 (or the pseudogene TRBV3-2), the J call TRBJ2-5, with 9 bases fitting TRBD2. Germline CDR1 and CDR2: LGHDT and YNNKEL (reference sequence). Unmatched junction bases numbered 4, after V lost 1 base and J lost 1 base. The CDR3 runs 16 residues. CDR3 nucleotides: TGTGCCAGCAGCCAAGGTTTAGCGGGAGCCCAAGAGACCCAGTACTTC. It translates to CASSQGLAGAQETQYF.

This clone was seen a few times. CDR3 sequence: CATRAGFLYNEQFF. DNA for the CDR3: TGTGCCACCAGGGCCGGGTTTCTATACAATGAGCAGTTCTTC. The V call is TRBV15, the J call TRBJ2-1; D gene unclear. CDR3 size: 14 residues. V was cut by 6 bases and J by 4 bases, with 13 bases left in between. CDR1 and CDR2 from the germline V gene are LNHNV and YYDKDF (reference sequence).

This chain joins TRBV10-1 and TRBJ1-4; D might be TRBD1 (5 bases). The CDR3 is 14 residues long. In germline, CDR1 is WNHNN, CDR2 SYGVQD (reference sequence). V lost 2 bases and J lost 2, with 6 bases in between. In DNA, the CDR3 is TGCGCCAGCAGTGAGGGGACTACTAATGAAAAACTGTTTTTT. Its translation: CASSEGTTNEKLFF.

The J gene is TRBJ2-1, the V gene TRBV11-1; perhaps TRBD1 as D (5 bases). Germline-derived CDR1 and CDR2 are SGHAT and FQDESV (reference sequence). This CDR3 contains 12 residues. V was pared by 8 bases and J by 9 bases, with 14 bases between. The CDR3 here is CASAQDGVEQFF. The CDR3 region has the DNA TGTGCCAGCGCACAGGATGGGGTTGAGCAGTTCTTC.

The V and J genes are TRBV11-2 and TRBJ2-3; D is perhaps TRBD2 (7 bases). The germline V and J ends were trimmed by 0 bases and 5 bases, with 21 bases remaining between them. The germline CDR1 and CDR2 sequences are SGHAT and FQNNGV. This CDR3 is built from 18 residues. DNA for the CDR3: TGTGCCAGCAGCTTAGATCTGGGGGGGCGCGTAGCGGGAGATACGCAGTATTTT. It encodes CASSLDLGGRVAGDTQYF.

This chain joins TRBV24-1 and TRBJ2-1; maybe TRBD2 (7 bases). The V gene lost 1 base and the J gene lost 6 bases, with 15 bases spanning the gap. The length of the CDR3 is 16 residues. Germline values: CDR1 KGHDR, CDR2 SFDVKD. The CDR3 reads CATSDLGGGPGNEQFF. CDR3 sequence (DNA): TGTGCCACCAGTGATTTAGGGGGAGGGCCCGGCAATGAGCAGTTCTTC.

V and J are TRBV7-3 and TRBJ1-3, with D possibly being TRBD1 (5 bases). Germline CDR1 and CDR2: SGHTA and FQGTGA. Trimming cost V 5 bases and J 4 bases, with 9 bases left between them. The CDR3 length is 13 residues. The CDR3 spells CASSTRQGNTIYF. CDR3 bases: TGTGCCAGCAGCACGAGACAGGGAAACACCATATATTTT. The variable domain in full, completed from reference TRBV7-3 and TRBJ1-3, reads GAGVSQTPSNKVTEKGKYVELRCDPISGHTALYWYRQSLGQGPEFLIYFQGTGAADDSGLPNDRFFAVRPEGSVSTLKIQRTERGDSAVYLCASSTRQGNTIYFGEGSWLTVV.

On this clone: A junction end diverges from the germline sequence, so it may reflect a read error. This chain links TRBV7-7 with TRBJ2-5, with 14 bases aligning to TRBD2. The CDR3 spans 16 residues. The germline V gene encodes CDR1 SSHAT and CDR2 FNYEAQ (reference sequence). The CDR3: CASSSGLAGASETQYF. The CDR3 coding sequence is TGTGCTAGCAGCTCGGGACTAGCGGGAGCATCGGAGACCCAGTACTTC.

The chain couples TRBV29-1 to TRBJ2-3; TRBD1 is a possible D gene (5 bases). CDR3 length equals 16 residues. Deletions cut 4 bases from V and 2 bases from J, with 19 bases between. CDR1 is SQVTM and CDR2 is ANQGSEA in the germline V gene. The CDR3 loop is CSVVELGQRPTDTQYF. Written as DNA, the CDR3 is TGCAGCGTTGTAGAGTTGGGGCAGAGGCCCACAGATACGCAGTATTTT.

This sequence joins TRBV9 and TRBJ2-3; 9 bases are shared with TRBD2. Germline V gene lookup returns CDR1 SGDLS and CDR2 YYNGEE. This CDR3 region has 17 residues. V was clipped by 4 bases and J by 3 bases; unmatched bases: 12. CDR3 sequence: CASSPPLREGQTDTQYF. CDR3 DNA: TGTGCCAGCAGCCCCCCCCTGCGGGAGGGCCAGACAGATACGCAGTATTTT.

The rearrangement uses TRBV21-1 and TRBJ1-5. TRBV21-1 is assigned pseudogene status. The CDR3 length is 14 residues. The CDR3: CASSPTRGCQPQHF. In nucleotides, the CDR3 is TGTGCCAGCAGCCCAACTCGAGGGTGTCAGCCCCAGCATTTT.

V and J are TRBV18 and TRBJ2-1; 11 bases map to TRBD1. This CDR3 has 16 amino acids. The V segment lost 5 bases and the J segment 6 bases; nucleotides outside the gene matches: 9. Germline lookup yields CDR1 KGHSH and CDR2 LQKENI. The CDR3 spells CASSTNSGTGGNEQFF. CDR3 sequence (DNA): TGTGCCAGCTCAACAAACTCCGGGACAGGGGGCAATGAGCAGTTCTTC.

The chain joins TRBV18 to TRBJ2-7, with 8 bases fitting TRBD1. This CDR3 region has 15 residues. Trimming took 0 bases from V and 2 from J; bases not matched to a gene: 3. Germline V gene lookup returns CDR1 KGHSH and CDR2 LQKENI. In nucleotides, the CDR3 is TGTGCCAGCTCACCACCGGGACAGGCGACCTACGAGCAGTACTTC. Protein sequence: CASSPPGQATYEQYF.

V usage is TRBV9 and J usage is TRBJ2-2; D is perhaps TRBD2 (6 bases). CDR1 is SGDLS, CDR2 YYNGEE, per germline. CDR3 length: 17 amino acids. V was trimmed by 4 bases and J by 0 bases, leaving 16 bases between them. The CDR3 nucleotides read TGTGCCAGCAGCTTTAGCGCTGGCGGGGCGAACACCGGGGAGCTGTTTTTT. Translation gives CASSFSAGGANTGELFF.

The chain links TRBV28 to TRBJ1-6; possibly TRBD1 for D (5 bases). From germline, CDR1 is MDHEN and CDR2 SYDVKM. This CDR3 is built from 14 residues. The V and J ends lost 4 bases and 8 bases respectively, with 12 bases between them. The chain's CDR3 is CASSWGGKDSPLHF. For the CDR3, the DNA is TGTGCCAGCAGTTGGGGGGGGAAGGATTCACCCCTCCACTTT.

V usage is TRBV19 and J usage is TRBJ2-3; D perhaps matches TRBD2 (5 bases). This CDR3 is built from 15 residues. V shed 3 bases and J shed 2 bases, with 12 bases lying between them. Germline loops: CDR1 LNHDA, CDR2 SQIVND (reference sequence). The chain's CDR3 is CASSMEWTVTDTQYF. The DNA for the CDR3 is TGTGCCAGTAGTATGGAGTGGACTGTCACAGATACGCAGTATTTT.